These 23 T cell receptor beta chains were sequenced from one sample in a study of identical twins' blood T cells. From the 5' RACE reads, TCRdb called clonotypes with MiXCR, one entry per CDR3 protein. Among roughly 380,000 distinct CDR3 sequences, roughly 31% were seen once, and the ten largest hold roughly 5.5%. Input material: PBMCs. The receptors stem from a woman between 18 and 55 years old in good health.

This clonotype occurred many times. V and J are TRBV27 and TRBJ1-5; the D is unclear. From germline, CDR1 is MNHEY and CDR2 SMNVEV (reference sequence). V lost 4 bases, J lost 0 bases, and 7 bases lay in between. CDR3 length equals 14 residues. Written as DNA, the CDR3 is TGTGCCAGCAGTTATGGTTATAGCAATCAGCCCCAGCATTTT. This codes for CASSYGYSNQPQHF.

This clonotype has just a few counts. This chain joins TRBV9 and TRBJ2-1; D gene ambiguous. V was cut by 0 bases and J by 0 bases, with 10 bases left in between. The V gene's germline CDR1 is SGDLS and CDR2 YYNGEE. This CDR3 is 16 amino acids long. CDR3 DNA sequence: TGTGCCAGCAGCGTAGATCCGAGCCTCTCCTACAATGAGCAGTTCTTC. Translated: CASSVDPSLSYNEQFF.

The sample holds a few counts of this clonotype. The CDR3 nucleotides read TGTGCCACCAGCAAATTGGGACAGACTAACTATGGCTACACCTTC. Translation: CATSKLGQTNYGYTF. The J gene is TRBJ1-2, the V gene TRBV15; TRBD1 aligns across 7 bases. The CDR3 runs 15 residues. The trim removed 4 bases at V and 0 bases at J, leaving 5 bases unmatched. The germline V gene encodes CDR1 LNHNV and CDR2 YYDKDF (reference sequence).

This chain joins TRBV29-1 and TRBJ2-3, with D uncertain. Germline CDR1 reads SQVTM; CDR2 reads ANQGSEA. V was cut by 4 bases and J by 8 bases, with 16 bases left in between. The CDR3 loop spans 13 amino acids. Written as DNA, the CDR3 is TGCAGCGTTGTATCGGATAATAGGGCTACGCAGTATTTT. Protein sequence: CSVVSDNRATQYF.

About this clonotype: With a much larger clone just one base away, this may be a read error. The chain joins TRBV6-2 or TRBV6-3 to TRBJ1-1; D ambiguous. This CDR3 has 13 amino acids. Per the germline V gene, CDR1 is MNHEY and CDR2 is SVGEGT. The CDR3 sequence is CVSRAAAVLEAFF. The CDR3 region has the DNA TGTGTCAGCAGAGCCGCCGCAGTACTTGAAGCTTTCTTT.

This chain links TRBV5-1 with TRBJ2-1, with 9 bases that match TRBD2. This CDR3 contains 13 residues. CDR1 SGHRS and CDR2 YFSETQ come from the germline V gene. V trimming: 6 bases; J trimming: 4 bases; junction bases outside the gene matches: 2. The CDR3 sequence: CASKLAGYNEQFF. The DNA of the CDR3 is TGCGCCAGCAAACTAGCGGGTTACAATGAGCAGTTCTTC.

The chain is built from TRBV14 and TRBJ1-1; D unresolved. The V gene lost 2 bases and the J gene lost 4 bases, with 8 bases spanning the gap. This CDR3 contains 13 residues. The germline V gene encodes CDR1 SGHDN and CDR2 FVKESK. The chain's CDR3 is CASSQQPSTEAFF. CDR3 coding DNA: TGTGCCAGCAGCCAACAGCCGAGCACTGAAGCTTTCTTT.

This clonotype turned up a few times. The V gene is TRBV11-2, the J gene TRBJ2-1; D call uncertain. This CDR3 is 13 amino acids long. Trimming took off 4 bases at V and 10 bases at J, with 14 bases between the two ends. Germline V CDR1 and CDR2: SGHAT, FQNNGV. Here the CDR3 reads CASSYPGPREQFF. The CDR3 DNA is TGTGCCAGCAGCTACCCCGGCCCTAGGGAGCAGTTCTTC.

The V and J genes are TRBV6-2 or TRBV6-3 and TRBJ1-1; D remains unclear. The CDR3 has 11 amino acids. Trimming shortened V by 4 bases and J by 7 bases, and 7 bases separated the two germline ends. CDR1 is MNHEY and CDR2 is SVGEGT in the germline V gene. CDR3 protein: CASSLGFEAFF. The DNA for the CDR3 is TGTGCCAGCAGTTTGGGTTTTGAAGCTTTCTTT.

Regarding this clonotype: This sequence may be a read error, since a much larger clone differs from it by one base. CDR3 sequence (DNA): TGTGCCAGCGCCAGGACAGGGAAGGATGAGCAGCTCTTC. Residues: CASARTGKDEQLF. This sequence joins TRBV6-4 and TRBJ2-1; 8 nucleotides match TRBD1. The CDR3 totals 13 residues. Per germline, CDR1 MRHNA and CDR2 SNTAGT.

In this sample, this clonotype turned up a few times. This rearrangement joins TRBV20-1 to TRBJ2-5; D not resolved. The CDR3 is 11 amino acids. V was cut by 7 bases and J by 9 bases, with 15 bases left in between. Germline CDR1 and CDR2: DFQATT and SNEGSKA (reference sequence). Here the CDR3 reads CSGWANEAQYF. For the CDR3, the DNA is TGCAGTGGTTGGGCAAACGAGGCCCAGTACTTC.

V and J are TRBV20-1 and TRBJ2-1; 8 bases are shared with TRBD2. CDR3 length equals 16 residues. V lost 1 base to trimming and J lost 0 bases; unmatched junction nucleotides: 5. The V gene's germline CDR1 is DFQATT and CDR2 SNEGSKA (reference sequence). In DNA form, the CDR3 reads TGCAGTGCTAGAGTCCCCGGGACTAGCTCCTACAATGAGCAGTTCTTC. It yields the protein CSARVPGTSSYNEQFF.

This clonotype was detected many times. The chain recombines TRBV7-2 with TRBJ2-2; 9 bases are shared with TRBD2. Germline V gene sequence: CDR1 SGHTA, CDR2 FQGNSA. Trimming removed 1 base from V and 5 bases from J; junction bases left unmatched: 2. The CDR3 length is 15 residues. The CDR3 region has the DNA TGTGCCAGCAGCTTAGTAGCGGGAGTTACCGGGGAGCTGTTTTTT. It yields the protein CASSLVAGVTGELFF.

A few counts support this clonotype. This chain uses TRBV3-1 with TRBJ1-2; TRBD1 is a possible D gene (6 bases). This CDR3 is 16 amino acids long. Trimming removed 0 bases at V and 2 bases at J, with 13 bases between. CDR1 and CDR2 from the germline V gene are LGHDT and YNNKEL (reference sequence). As DNA, the CDR3 is TGTGCCAGCAGCCAAGATTGGAACAGGGCGAACTATGGCTACACCTTC. This encodes CASSQDWNRANYGYTF.

In this sample, this clonotype turned up a few times. The genes are TRBV10-3 and TRBJ2-7; 7 nucleotides align to TRBD1. The CDR3 length is 16 residues. Unmatched junction bases numbered 8, after V lost 3 bases and J lost 0 bases. Per germline, CDR1 ENHRY and CDR2 SYGVKD. The CDR3 nucleotides are TGTGCCATCAGTGAAACGGACAGGCTGAGCTCCTACGAGCAGTACTTC. Protein product: CAISETDRLSSYEQYF.

This clonotype was recorded a few times. The V call is TRBV2, the J call TRBJ1-1; D might be TRBD1 (6 bases). The CDR3 contains 17 residues. The germline gives CDR1 SNHLY, CDR2 FYNNEI. V lost 5 bases and J 6 bases, leaving 25 bases between the germline ends. The CDR3 is CASSPGFERGSHAEAFF. The CDR3 coding sequence is TGTGCCAGCAGTCCGGGATTCGAGAGGGGGTCCCACGCTGAAGCTTTCTTT.

The chain is built from TRBV2 and TRBJ2-1; the match to TRBD2 covers 8 bases. Germline CDR1 and CDR2: SNHLY and FYNNEI. V was pared by 3 bases and J by 7 bases, with 5 bases of the junction left unmatched. The CDR3 runs 14 residues. This chain's CDR3 is CASSETSAGNEQFF. DNA for the CDR3: TGTGCCAGCAGTGAGACTAGCGCAGGAAATGAGCAGTTCTTC.

This clonotype occurred a few times. In this CDR3 the conserved last residue, phenylalanine or tryptophan, is missing, so a read error is likely. The V and J genes are TRBV29-1 and TRBJ2-5; D not resolved. CDR3 length equals 12 residues. Germline V gene lookup returns CDR1 SQVTM and CDR2 ANQGSEA. V lost 4 bases and J lost 2, with 8 bases in between. In nucleotides, the CDR3 is TGCAGCGTTGGTTGGGGACAAGAGACCCAGTACCTC. Its protein is CSVGWGQETQYL.

This chain links TRBV7-9 with TRBJ2-1; 7 positions match TRBD2. CDR3 length equals 15 residues. From germline, CDR1 is SEHNR and CDR2 FQNEAQ (reference sequence). J was trimmed by 6 bases and V by 2 bases; bases with no gene match: 7. The CDR3 loop is CASSLRPSGLNEQFF. The CDR3 nucleotides are TGTGCCAGCAGCTTACGACCTAGCGGCCTCAATGAGCAGTTCTTC.

This clonotype has just a few counts. CDR3 amino acids: CASSLQSEQFF. The CDR3, as DNA: TGTGCCAGCAGCTTACAATCTGAGCAGTTCTTC. The J gene is TRBJ2-1, the V gene TRBV11-3; D not certain. The germline V and J ends were trimmed by 2 bases and 9 bases, with 5 bases remaining between them. The germline V gene encodes CDR1 SGHNT and CDR2 YENEEA. This CDR3 contains 11 residues.

The chain links TRBV2 to TRBJ2-2; no definite D call. Per the germline V gene, CDR1 is SNHLY and CDR2 is FYNNEI. V gave up 3 bases and J gave up 6 bases, with 8 bases separating them. This CDR3 has 13 amino acids. CDR3 DNA: TGTGCCAGCAGTGACCTAACAGCCGGGGAGCTGTTTTTT. It is translated as CASSDLTAGELFF. The variable domain in full, with the rest retrieved from reference TRBV2 and TRBJ2-2, is EPEVTQTPSHQVTQMGQEVILRCVPISNHLYFYWYRQILGQKVEFLVSFYNNEISEKSEIFDDQFSVERPDGSNFTLKIRSTKLEDSAMYFCASSDLTAGELFFGEGSRLTVL.

This clonotype was found many times. The rearrangement joins TRBV28 to TRBJ2-6; D remains unclear. The CDR3 has 15 residues. Germline values: CDR1 MDHEN, CDR2 SYDVKM. V was cut by 3 bases and J by 1 base, with 7 bases left in between. In DNA, the CDR3 is TGTGCCAGCAGTTTTTTGAGTTCTGGGGCCAACGTCCTGACTTTC. It encodes CASSFLSSGANVLTF.

The rearrangement uses TRBV29-1 and TRBJ2-2; D is perhaps TRBD2 (5 bases). The length of the CDR3 is 12 residues. Germline V lookup: CDR1 SQVTM, CDR2 ANQGSEA. V was shortened by 6 bases and J by 0 bases, with 5 bases between the two germline ends. This chain's CDR3 is CSVGTNTGELFF. CDR3 nucleotide sequence: TGCAGCGTCGGGACGAACACCGGGGAGCTGTTTTTT.